This TCR beta chain came from a study of CD8+ T cells in alopecia areata. Broader study findings: In lesional scalp, particularly from alopecia totalis/universalis, clonality was higher than in normal scalp.

Investigators isolated RNA and reverse transcribed it into cDNA to act as the sequencing template. Only in-frame clones appear in the TCRdb table, and some are missing; sequencing was by immunoSEQ multiplex PCR. The repertoire consists of approximately 210,000 clones, with around three fifths occurring once and the leading ten covering more than 3.5%. A single count supports this clone. What it recognizes is unknown. V shed 3 bases and J 4 bases; nucleotides not matched to a gene: 4. The CDR3 loop spans 13 amino acids. CDR1 and CDR2 (germline): SQVTM, ANQGSEA. As to treatment: oral pan-JAK inhibitor, 5-10 mg twice daily.

This receptor was obtained from a human donor with alopecia areata. The sequencing here drew on CD4+ T cells sorted from blood, taken at week 4, from a patient treated with tofacitinib. V and J are TRBV29-1 and TRBJ2-7; 9 nucleotides agree with TRBD1. CDR3 nucleotide sequence: TGCAGCGTTGATACAGGGGGCAGGTACGAGCAGTACTTC. Amino acid sequence: CSVDTGGRYEQYF.